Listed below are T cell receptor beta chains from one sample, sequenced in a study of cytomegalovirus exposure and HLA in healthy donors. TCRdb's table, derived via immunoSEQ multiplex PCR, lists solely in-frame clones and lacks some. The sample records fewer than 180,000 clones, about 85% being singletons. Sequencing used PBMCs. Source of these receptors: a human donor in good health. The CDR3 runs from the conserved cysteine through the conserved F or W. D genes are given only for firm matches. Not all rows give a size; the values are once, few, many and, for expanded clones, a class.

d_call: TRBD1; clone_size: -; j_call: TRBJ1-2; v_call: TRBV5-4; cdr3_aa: CASSWGQDNYGYTF; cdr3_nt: TGTGCCAGCAGCTGGGGACAGGACAACTATGGCTACACCTTC
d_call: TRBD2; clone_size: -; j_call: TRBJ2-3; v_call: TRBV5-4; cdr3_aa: CASSFRTSGGDTQYF; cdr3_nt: TGTGCCAGCAGCTTCCGGACTAGCGGGGGAGATACGCAGTATTTT
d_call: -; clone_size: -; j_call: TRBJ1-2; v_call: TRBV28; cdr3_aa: CASSPGVGYTF; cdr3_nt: TGTGCCAGCAGCCCAGGGGTCGGCTACACCTTC
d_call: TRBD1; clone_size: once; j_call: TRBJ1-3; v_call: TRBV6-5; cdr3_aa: CASSQDRGHGNTIYF; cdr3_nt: TGTGCCAGCAGTCAAGACAGGGGGCATGGAAACACCATATATTTT
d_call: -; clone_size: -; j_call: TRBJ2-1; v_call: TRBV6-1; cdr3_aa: CASGPGHPPNEQFF; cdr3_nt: TGTGCCAGTGGCCCGGGACATCCCCCCAATGAGCAGTTCTTC
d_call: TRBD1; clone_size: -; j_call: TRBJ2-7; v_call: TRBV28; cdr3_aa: CASSADREFSYEQYF; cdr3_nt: TGTGCCAGCAGTGCCGACAGGGAATTTTCCTACGAGCAGTACTTC
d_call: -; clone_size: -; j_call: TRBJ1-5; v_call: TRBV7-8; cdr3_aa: CATNGGTLSNQPQHF; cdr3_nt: TGTGCCACAAATGGAGGGACGCTTAGCAATCAGCCCCAGCATTTT
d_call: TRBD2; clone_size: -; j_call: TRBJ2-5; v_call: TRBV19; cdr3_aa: CASSELAGRETQYF; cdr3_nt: TGTGCCAGTAGTGAACTAGCGGGCCGGGAGACCCAGTACTTC
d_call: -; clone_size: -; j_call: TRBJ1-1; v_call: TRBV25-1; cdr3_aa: CASSDSGQMNTEAFF; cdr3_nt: TGTGCCAGCAGTGACTCTGGACAGATGAACACTGAAGCTTTCTTT
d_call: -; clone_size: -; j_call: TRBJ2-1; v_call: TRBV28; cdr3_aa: CASSLISGPNEQFF; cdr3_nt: TGTGCCAGCAGTTTAATCAGCGGACCTAATGAGCAGTTCTTC
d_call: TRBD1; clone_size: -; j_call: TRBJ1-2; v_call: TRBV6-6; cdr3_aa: CASGRTGQYGYTF; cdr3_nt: TGTGCCAGCGGTCGGACAGGGCAATATGGCTACACCTTC
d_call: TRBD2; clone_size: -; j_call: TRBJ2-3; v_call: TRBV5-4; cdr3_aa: CASRETSGSSDTQYF; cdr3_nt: TGTGCCAGCAGGGAGACTAGCGGGAGTTCCGATACGCAGTATTTT
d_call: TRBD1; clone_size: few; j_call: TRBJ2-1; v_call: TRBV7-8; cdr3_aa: CASSYYGTGNNEQFF; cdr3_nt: TGTGCCAGCAGCTACTACGGGACAGGTAACAATGAGCAGTTCTTC
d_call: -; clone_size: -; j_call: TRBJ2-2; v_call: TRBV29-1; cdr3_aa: CSVESTDSNTGELFF; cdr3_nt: TGCAGCGTTGAGTCGACAGATTCGAACACCGGGGAGCTGTTTTTT
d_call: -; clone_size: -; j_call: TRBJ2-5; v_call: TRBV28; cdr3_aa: CASSFLMETQYF; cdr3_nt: TGTGCCAGCAGTTTTCTTATGGAGACCCAGTACTTC
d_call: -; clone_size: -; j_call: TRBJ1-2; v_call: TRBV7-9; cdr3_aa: CASSHKGAGHYGYTF; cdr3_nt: TGTGCCAGCAGTCACAAAGGGGCAGGACACTATGGCTACACCTTC
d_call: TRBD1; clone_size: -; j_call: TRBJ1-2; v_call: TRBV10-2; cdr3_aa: CASSHTTTGANNYGYTF; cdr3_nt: TGCGCCAGCAGCCACACAACGACAGGGGCGAATAACTATGGCTACACCTTC
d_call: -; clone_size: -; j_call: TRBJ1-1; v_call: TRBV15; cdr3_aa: CATERPGGLGTEAFF; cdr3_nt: TGTGCCACCGAGCGACCGGGGGGGCTGGGTACTGAAGCTTTCTTT
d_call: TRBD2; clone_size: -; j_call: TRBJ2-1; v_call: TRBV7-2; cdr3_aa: CASSLLGTSGRFRNEQFF; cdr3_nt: TGTGCCAGCAGCCTCTTAGGGACTAGCGGGAGGTTTAGAAATGAGCAGTTCTTC